This TCR beta chain originates from a study of CD8 T cells in ankylosing spondylitis (dated by TCRdb to 2017 to 2019). About the investigation overall: The study set out to find disease-linked TCR variants by profiling T cell receptor beta repertoires in ankylosing spondylitis patients and healthy donors. The whole study cohort included under 140 healthy donors and 20 to 30 ankylosing spondylitis patients. Peripheral blood was sampled, and synovial fluid was also collected from ankylosing spondylitis patients. Study-level results and caveats: Significant enrichment of the disease-linked clones was reported in matched synovial fluid samples from ankylosing spondylitis patients. Blood from ankylosing spondylitis patients appeared to be characterized by a TCR beta motif made up of about 8 highly homologous amino acid variants. Some motif variants were previously reported in synovial fluid and blood of reactive arthritis patients, suggesting common disease-initiation mechanisms. The disease-linked clones had a CD8+ phenotype and were found at relatively low frequencies in peripheral blood.

Including cysteine and valine, the CDR3 has 15 amino acids. Only the CDR3 region is kept as DNA, spanning 45 bases read in frame from base 1. V was cut back by 5 bases and J by 1 base, leaving a gap of 15 bases between them. The germline V gene provides CDR1 SGHVS and CDR2 FQNEAQ. Sequencing was carried out with an Illumina HiSeq 2500. TCR beta libraries were prepared by quantitative 5'-RACE with molecular barcodes. In the paper's pipeline: A new computational method, built on a probabilistic model of VDJ rearrangement, was used to identify disease-linked TCR variants. TCRdb ran its own pipeline on the public reads, namely fastp trimming at Q25 and MiXCR clone calling, and kept in-frame beta chains. Every entry covers one CDR3 protein and lists the most common genes and DNA from its rows. TCRdb's processing, not the study's, gives the V and J calls here. This sample is represented by 75,000 to 95,000 distinct CDR3 sequences; roughly 9% of them were singletons. 25% to 35% of the sample belongs to the ten largest clones.

Concerning this clonotype itself: No cognate antigen has been identified for it. One base away there is no much larger clone; base qualities are not given.

Rearrangement joined TRBV7-8 to TRBJ2-7, with a tentative D gene TRBD1 over 5 matching bases. The receptor was derived from a male donor with ankylosing spondylitis. The sample taken for sequencing was blood, either unsorted or a sorted T cell fraction (not recorded which). The base sequence is TGTGCCAGCAGCCCCATAACTCAGGGTTCCTACGAGCAGTACGTC. This sequence encodes CASSPITQGSYEQYV.